These T cell receptor beta chains were read from a single sample in a study of CD8 T cells in Susac syndrome. MiXCR was run by TCRdb on the immunoSEQ multiplex PCR reads, yielding one entry per CDR3 protein. The sample contains 330,000 or so distinct CDR3 sequences, 85% of which appear only once. Specimen: CD8+ T cells from PBMCs. The receptors were gathered from a human donor with multiple sclerosis. Both conserved end residues are part of each CDR3. Each record gives: V gene, clone size, CDR3 length, J gene, D gene, CDR3 DNA, CDR3 protein. The D gene is left open where the match is weak. Part of the rows lack a size; the others show once, few, many or a class for expanded clones.

v_call: TRBV6-1; clone_size: few; cdr3_length: 14; j_call: TRBJ2-5; d_call: .; cdr3_nt: TGTGCCAGCAGTCCAACCTGGGGAGGAGAGACCCAGTACTTC; cdr3_aa: CASSPTWGGETQYF
v_call: TRBV28; clone_size: .; cdr3_length: 16; j_call: TRBJ2-1; d_call: TRBD1; cdr3_nt: TGTGCCACACAGGGGTACGAACAGGCCAATTACAATGAGCAGTTCTTC; cdr3_aa: CATQGYEQANYNEQFF
v_call: TRBV27; clone_size: .; cdr3_length: 13; j_call: TRBJ1-5; d_call: .; cdr3_nt: TGTGCCAGCAGTTTATCGACCAATCAGCCCCAGCATTTT; cdr3_aa: CASSLSTNQPQHF
v_call: TRBV7-2; clone_size: .; cdr3_length: 17; j_call: TRBJ1-5; d_call: .; cdr3_nt: TGTGCCAGCAGCCTCAGGGGCGGGGCCCATAGCAACCAGCCCCAGCATTTT; cdr3_aa: CASSLRGGAHSNQPQHF
v_call: TRBV19; clone_size: .; cdr3_length: 14; j_call: TRBJ1-1; d_call: TRBD1; cdr3_nt: TGTGCCAGTACCTCGACAGGGGCCATCACTGAAGCTTTCTTT; cdr3_aa: CASTSTGAITEAFF
v_call: TRBV4-3; clone_size: few; cdr3_length: 17; j_call: TRBJ2-7; d_call: TRBD2; cdr3_nt: TGCGCCAGCAGCCAAGAGACTACTAGCGGAGGCTCCTACGAGCAGTACTTC; cdr3_aa: CASSQETTSGGSYEQYF
v_call: TRBV11-2; clone_size: few; cdr3_length: 12; j_call: TRBJ2-7; d_call: .; cdr3_nt: TGTGCCAGCAGCTTAGTGGGAGGCGAGCAGTACTTC; cdr3_aa: CASSLVGGEQYF
v_call: TRBV7-9; clone_size: .; cdr3_length: 13; j_call: TRBJ2-5; d_call: .; cdr3_nt: TGTGCCAGCAACCAAGGCCCGGCGCGGACCCAGTACTTC; cdr3_aa: CASNQGPARTQYF
v_call: TRBV5-1; clone_size: .; cdr3_length: 16; j_call: TRBJ2-7; d_call: TRBD2; cdr3_nt: TGCGCCAGCAGCTTGGCCTCGGGAGGCAGCTCCTACGAGCAGTACTTC; cdr3_aa: CASSLASGGSSYEQYF
v_call: TRBV6-2/TRBV6-3; clone_size: .; cdr3_length: 16; j_call: TRBJ1-5; d_call: .; cdr3_nt: TGTGCCAGCAGCCAAACGGACGGATATAGCAATCAGCCCCAGCATTTT; cdr3_aa: CASSQTDGYSNQPQHF
v_call: TRBV12-5; clone_size: .; cdr3_length: 15; j_call: TRBJ1-2; d_call: .; cdr3_nt: TGTGCTAGTGGTTTGGTTCCCGTCGGAGGGCGCGGCTACACCTTC; cdr3_aa: CASGLVPVGGRGYTF
v_call: TRBV5-4; clone_size: .; cdr3_length: 14; j_call: TRBJ1-2; d_call: .; cdr3_nt: TGTGCCAGCAGCTTACAAGAGGACAGTAATGGCTACACCTTC; cdr3_aa: CASSLQEDSNGYTF
v_call: TRBV5-4; clone_size: .; cdr3_length: 15; j_call: TRBJ1-3; d_call: .; cdr3_nt: TGTGCCAGCAGCTCGGGAGTCGGGGGCATGGGCACCATATATTTT; cdr3_aa: CASSSGVGGMGTIYF